The 7 T cell receptor beta chains in this list originate from one sample, sequenced in a study of T cells in Graves' hyperthyroidism and ophthalmopathy. TCR beta CDR3 regions were amplified from RNA. The TCR CDR3 was amplified in a first-round RT-PCR using the HTBI primer set. MiXCR was run by TCRdb on the multiplex PCR reads, yielding one entry per CDR3 protein. Of 610,000 or so distinct CDR3 sequences in the sample, 40% to 55% are singletons; the top ten hold around 7.7%. The sample comprised peripheral blood or thyroid tissue (not recorded which). Receptors were obtained from a young woman with Graves' hyperthyroidism.

J is TRBJ1-6 and V is TRBV2; 7 nucleotides match TRBD1. Germline loops: CDR1 SNHLY, CDR2 FYNNEI. The CDR3 length is 14 residues. The ends lost 4 bases at V and 9 bases at J; junction bases unmatched: 6. The CDR3 reads CASSVRQGGSPLHF. CDR3 DNA sequence: TGTGCCAGCAGTGTTAGACAGGGTGGTTCACCCCTCCACTTT.

V and J are TRBV27 and TRBJ1-2, with D maybe TRBD1 (6 bases). Trimming stripped 8 bases from V and 3 bases from J, with 16 bases between. The germline V gene has CDR1 MNHEY and CDR2 SMNVEV (reference sequence). CDR3 length: 14 residues. The CDR3 nucleotides are TGTGCCAGCTATGGGGGGGGCGCTTACTATGGCTACACCTTC. Translated: CASYGGGAYYGYTF.

As to this clonotype: A read error may be the cause here, since a much bigger clone is one base away. The CDR3 bases are TGCGCCAGCAGCTTTTCGAGGGTTGATTCACCCCTCCACTTT. As protein: CASSFSRVDSPLHF. The genes are TRBV4-1 and TRBJ1-6; D ambiguous. The CDR3 spans 14 residues. V gave up 5 bases and J gave up 8 bases, with 13 bases separating them. The germline V gene has CDR1 MGHRA and CDR2 YSYEKL.

The J gene is TRBJ1-2, the V gene TRBV6-5; D is undetermined. Trimming took 0 bases from V and 5 from J, leaving 16 bases between them. CDR3 length equals 16 residues. CDR1 MNHEY and CDR2 SVGAGI come from the germline V gene. In nucleotides, the CDR3 is TGTGCCAGCAGTTACTCACCAGGACTAGCGCAATATGGCTACACCTTC. This sequence encodes CASSYSPGLAQYGYTF.

This rearrangement joins TRBV12-3 or TRBV12-4 to TRBJ2-2; 7 bases are shared with TRBD1. The CDR3 sequence is 13 residues long. V shed 6 bases, J shed 15 bases, and the junction held 13 bases outside the gene matches. The CDR3 is CASRRKGQSVVFF. The CDR3 DNA reads as TGTGCCAGCAGACGAAAGGGACAGTCGGTGGTGTTTTTT.

As DNA, the CDR3 is TGTGCCATTAGCGGGGGGCGAAACGAGCAGTACTTC. Amino acid sequence: CAISGGRNEQYF. The V gene is TRBV10-3, the J gene TRBJ2-7; 10 positions match TRBD2. CDR3 length: 12 residues. Germline CDR1 ENHRY, CDR2 SYGVKD. J gave up 5 bases and V 9 bases, and 4 bases lay outside the gene matches.

This clonotype was detected a few times. Since a much larger clone is just one base distant, this may be a read error. The V gene is TRBV20-1, the J gene TRBJ2-7; 9 bases match TRBD2. Germline CDR1 DFQATT, CDR2 SNEGSKA (reference sequence). The CDR3 length is 13 residues. The CDR3 here is CSARGRARDERYF. Here the CDR3 DNA reads TGCAGTGCCCGCGGGAGGGCGAGAGACGAGCGGTACTTC.